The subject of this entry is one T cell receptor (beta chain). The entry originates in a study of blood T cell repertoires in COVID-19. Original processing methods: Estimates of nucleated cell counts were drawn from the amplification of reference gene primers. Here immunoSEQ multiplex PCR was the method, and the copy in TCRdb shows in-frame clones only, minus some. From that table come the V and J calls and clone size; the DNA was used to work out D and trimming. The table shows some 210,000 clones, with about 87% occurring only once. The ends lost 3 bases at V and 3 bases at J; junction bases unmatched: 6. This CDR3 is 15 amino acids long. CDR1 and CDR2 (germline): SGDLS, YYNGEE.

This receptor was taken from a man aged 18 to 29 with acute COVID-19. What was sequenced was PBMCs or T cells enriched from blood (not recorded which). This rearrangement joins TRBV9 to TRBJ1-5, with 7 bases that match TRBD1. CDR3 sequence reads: CASSATGAVNQPQHF. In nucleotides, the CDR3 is TGTGCCAGCAGCGCAACAGGGGCGGTCAATCAGCCCCAGCATTTT.